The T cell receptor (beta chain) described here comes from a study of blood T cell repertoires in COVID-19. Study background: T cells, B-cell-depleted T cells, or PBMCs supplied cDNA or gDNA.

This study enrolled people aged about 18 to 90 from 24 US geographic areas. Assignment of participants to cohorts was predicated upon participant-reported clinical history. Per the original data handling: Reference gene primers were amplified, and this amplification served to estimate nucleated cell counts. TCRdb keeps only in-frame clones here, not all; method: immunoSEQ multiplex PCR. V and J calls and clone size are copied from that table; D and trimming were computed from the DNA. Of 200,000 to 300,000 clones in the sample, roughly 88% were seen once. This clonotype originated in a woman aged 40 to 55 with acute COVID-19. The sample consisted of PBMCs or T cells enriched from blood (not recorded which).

The CDR3 reads CASSEWLVNQPQHF. DNA of the CDR3: TGTGCCAGCAGTGAATGGCTGGTTAATCAGCCCCAGCATTTT. V gene TRBV2 combines with J gene TRBJ1-5; no clear D gene. The CDR3 consists of 14 residues. The V and J ends lost 2 bases and 4 bases respectively, with 9 bases between them. Germline V gene sequence: CDR1 SNHLY, CDR2 FYNNEI.